One sample yielded the 8 T cell receptor beta chains listed below, sequenced in a study of identical twins. TCRdb re-derived calls from the 5' RACE reads in MiXCR, one entry per CDR3 protein. The sample consists of some 900,000 distinct CDR3 sequences, more than 9% of them appearing once. This same sample was also part of a study on yellow fever vaccine responses in identical twins.

The sample was PBMCs. Receptors originate from a woman aged 18-29 years in good health.

This clonotype has a count of ten or more. The chain combines TRBV7-3 with TRBJ2-3, with TRBD2 identical over 7 bases. CDR1 and CDR2 from the germline V gene are SGHTA and FQGTGA. V was clipped by 5 bases and J by 6 bases; unmatched bases: 11. The length of the CDR3 is 15 residues. In DNA form, the CDR3 reads TGTGCCAGCAGCCCCAGCCCGACTAGCATCGATACGCAGTATTTT. Translation: CASSPSPTSIDTQYF.

This clonotype was seen a handful of times. The chain combines TRBV24-1 with TRBJ2-1; 14 positions agree with TRBD2. This CDR3 has 16 residues. Trimming at V came to 5 bases and at J to 7 bases, leaving 6 bases not matched to a gene. CDR1 is KGHDR, CDR2 SFDVKD, per germline. This CDR3 reads CATSAPGTSGSNEQFF. The CDR3, as DNA: TGTGCCACCAGTGCTCCCGGGACTAGCGGGAGTAATGAGCAGTTCTTC.

This clonotype was seen only a few times. The chain combines TRBV10-3 with TRBJ2-1; 12 positions match TRBD2. The trim removed 7 bases at V and 8 bases at J, leaving 9 bases unmatched. Per germline, CDR1 ENHRY and CDR2 SYGVKD. This CDR3 region has 15 residues. CDR3 loop: CAITELAGGSDEQFF. CDR3 DNA: TGTGCCATCACCGAACTAGCGGGAGGCTCAGATGAGCAGTTCTTC.

The genes are TRBV6-1 and TRBJ2-3; D remains unclear. Looked up from germline, CDR1 is MNHNS and CDR2 is SASEGT. The CDR3 covers 17 residues. The V end was cut by 4 bases, the J end by 0 bases, with 17 bases between. CDR3 nucleotides: TGTGCCAGCAGTGGTCCCTCTCGAGCGTTTAGCACAGATACGCAGTATTTT. It yields the protein CASSGPSRAFSTDTQYF.

The chain is built from TRBV29-1 and TRBJ2-5; D perhaps matches TRBD1 (7 bases). V lost 8 bases and J lost 4, with 17 bases in between. The CDR3 is 13 amino acids. The germline V gene has CDR1 SQVTM and CDR2 ANQGSEA. CDR3 sequence reads: CSSQGRGVETQYF. CDR3 nucleotide sequence: TGCAGCTCACAGGGGCGCGGGGTAGAGACCCAGTACTTC.

This clonotype occurred a few times. The chain links TRBV12-3 or TRBV12-4 to TRBJ2-7; D could derive from TRBD1 or TRBD2 (5 bases each). Trimming removed 3 bases from V and 2 bases from J, with 11 bases in between. The CDR3 is 14 residues long. The CDR3: CASSFRDGPYEQYF. The CDR3 bases are TGTGCCAGCAGTTTCCGGGACGGTCCCTACGAGCAGTACTTC.

In nucleotides, the CDR3 is TGTGCCAGCAACGCAGACCGGGAGGGCCGGGGTACCGGGGAGCTGTTTTTT. This translates into CASNADREGRGTGELFF. The J gene is TRBJ2-2, the V gene TRBV7-9; 8 nucleotides match TRBD2. This CDR3 has 17 residues. Germline V gives CDR1 SEHNR, CDR2 FQNEAQ (reference sequence). V shed 7 bases, J shed 5 bases, and the junction held 15 bases outside the gene matches.

The V call is TRBV5-5, the J call TRBJ2-5, with 8 nucleotides matching TRBD1. This CDR3 comprises 15 residues. After removal of 2 bases from V and 4 bases from J, the junction contained 7 bases not matched to a gene. CDR1 SGHKS and CDR2 YYEKEE come from the germline V gene (reference sequence). CDR3 sequence: CASSFNDRGGETQYF. In DNA, the CDR3 is TGTGCCAGCAGCTTTAACGACAGGGGTGGAGAGACCCAGTACTTC.